This is a list of T cell receptor beta chains from one sample in a study of blood T cell repertoires in COVID-19. The data were produced by immunoSEQ multiplex PCR, yet TCRdb's version contains in-frame clones alone and is incomplete. The data show approximately 75,000 clones, roughly 90% seen once. The sequenced material came from peripheral blood. These receptor sequences come from a human donor in a cohort sampled during active COVID-19. CDR3s include the opening cysteine and the closing phenylalanine or tryptophan. Each record gives: J gene, clone size, D gene, V gene, CDR3 protein, CDR3 DNA. A D gene is named only where the DNA matches it firmly. Some rows have no size entry. The others give once, few or many, or a class for an expanded clone.

J: TRBJ2-2; size: NA; D: NA; V: TRBV10-3; CDR3: CAIGGQQRSTGELFF; DNA: TGTGCCATCGGAGGGCAACAAAGGAGCACCGGGGAGCTGTTTTTT
J: TRBJ1-2; size: once; D: NA; V: TRBV3-1/TRBV3-2; CDR3: CASRGGRGGYTF; DNA: TGTGCCAGCAGGGGGGGGAGGGGTGGCTACACCTTC
J: TRBJ2-1; size: NA; D: NA; V: TRBV10-3; CDR3: CAISESVQNYNEQFF; DNA: TGTGCCATCAGTGAGTCAGTACAAAACTACAATGAGCAGTTCTTC
J: TRBJ1-6; size: NA; D: NA; V: TRBV10-2; CDR3: CASTHTQGSSYNSPLHF; DNA: TGCGCCAGCACCCACACCCAGGGGAGCTCCTATAATTCACCCCTCCACTTT
J: TRBJ2-5; size: NA; D: NA; V: TRBV2; CDR3: CASSTGTPYQETQYF; DNA: TGTGCCAGCAGTACGGGTACTCCGTACCAAGAGACCCAGTACTTC
J: TRBJ1-6; size: once; D: TRBD1; V: TRBV13; CDR3: CASSPGRQGNSPLHF; DNA: TGTGCCAGCAGCCCCGGGAGACAGGGGAATTCACCCCTCCACTTT
J: TRBJ1-6; size: NA; D: TRBD1; V: TRBV7-9; CDR3: CASSPGTGESPLHF; DNA: TGTGCCAGCAGCCCCGGGACAGGGGAATCACCCCTCCACTTT
J: TRBJ2-5; size: NA; D: NA; V: TRBV6-5; CDR3: CASSFGRAETQYF; DNA: TGTGCCAGCAGTTTTGGGCGGGCGGAGACCCAGTACTTC
J: TRBJ2-3; size: NA; D: TRBD2; V: TRBV2; CDR3: CASSEFGGGAVDTQYF; DNA: TGTGCCAGCAGTGAATTTGGCGGGGGGGCCGTAGATACGCAGTATTTT
J: TRBJ1-6; size: once; D: TRBD1; V: TRBV24-1; CDR3: CATSSGTGNSPLHF; DNA: TGTGCCACCAGCTCCGGGACAGGTAATTCACCCCTCCACTTT
J: TRBJ1-5; size: NA; D: TRBD1; V: TRBV29-1; CDR3: CSAGQGGNQPQHF; DNA: TGCAGCGCCGGACAGGGTGGGAATCAGCCCCAGCATTTT
J: TRBJ2-5; size: NA; D: TRBD2; V: TRBV7-2; CDR3: CASSLDAGGLHRETQYF; DNA: TGTGCCAGCAGCTTAGACGCGGGGGGCCTACACCGAGAGACCCAGTACTTC